This TCR beta chain was observed in a study of shared clonotypes between healthy human individuals. Sequenced by immunoSEQ multiplex PCR; TCRdb stores in-frame clones only, minus some. The profile shows approximately 2.1 million clones, over 85% of them singletons. This CDR3 is built from 15 residues. Unmatched junction bases numbered 8, after V lost 4 bases and J lost 4 bases. The germline gives CDR1 MNHEY, CDR2 SMNVEV (reference sequence). The sequencing sample was made of naive CD4+ T cells from PBMCs. Described subset: CD45RA+ positively selected. This clonotype was sampled from a man aged 18 to 29 in good health. Some clones in this sample may be carry-over from other donors' samples. The rearrangement joins TRBV27 to TRBJ1-2; 8 nucleotides align to TRBD1. The CDR3 spells CASSSQPQGAYGYTF. The CDR3 DNA sequence: TGTGCCAGCAGTTCCCAGCCTCAGGGGGCCTATGGCTACACCTTC.